Listed here are 25 T cell receptor beta chains from one sample, sequenced in a study of CD8+CD57+ T cells in acquired aplastic anemia. Genomic DNA served as template for TCR beta VDJ and CDR3 profiling. In TCRdb, the reads were re-called with MiXCR into one record per CDR3 protein. The table lists 260,000 or so distinct CDR3 sequences, 82% of them singletons, with less than 50% in the top ten. Sequenced patients had shown CD8+CD57+ cell expansion by flow cytometry. The sequenced sample was sorted CD4+, CD8+, or CD8+CD57+ T cells (not recorded which) from PBMCs. These receptors all come from a human donor with aplastic anemia.

The CDR3 reads CASSSGVRGYNSPLHF. DNA of the CDR3: TGTGCCAGCAGCTCAGGGGTGAGGGGCTATAATTCACCCCTCCACTTT. The V and J genes are TRBV7-4 and TRBJ1-6, with D possibly matching TRBD1 (6 bases). With 4 bases removed from V and 3 bases from J, the gap between germline ends came to 13 bases. The CDR3 totals 16 residues. Germline CDR1 and CDR2: SGHVT and SQSDAQ. Full variable domain (missing parts from reference TRBV7-4 and TRBJ1-6): GAGVSQSPRYKVAKRGRDVALRCDSISGHVTLYWYRQTLGQGSEVLTYSQSDAQRDKSGRPSGRFSAERPERSVSTLKIQRTEQGDSAVYLCASSSGVRGYNSPLHFGNGTRLTVT.

This clonotype occurred once. At one end, the junction sequence differs from germline, possibly due to a read error. The chain employs TRBV2 and TRBJ2-1, with 7 positions matching TRBD2. CDR1 SNHLY and CDR2 FYNNEI come from the germline V gene. This CDR3 has 13 amino acids. This CDR3 reads CASAAGERDEQYF. For the CDR3, the DNA is TGTGCCAGCGCGGCGGGAGAAAGGGATGAGCAGTATTTC. The full variable domain, its missing parts supplied by reference TRBV2 and TRBJ2-1, is EPEVTQTPSHQVTQMGQEVILRCVPISNHLYFYWYRQILGQKVEFLVSFYNNEISEKSEIFDDQFSVERPDGSNFTLKIRSTKLEDSAMYFCASAAGERDEQYFGPGTRLTVL.

Regarding this clonotype: Because the CDR3 is missing its conserved closing phenylalanine or tryptophan, this is likely a read error. The DNA is left out, because the CDR3 cannot be placed on it with certainty; the CDR3 is given as TCRdb lists it. This rearrangement joins TRBV7-3 to TRBJ2-1. Germline CDR1 and CDR2: SGHTA and FQGTGA. Counting both end residues, the CDR3 totals 13 amino acids. This CDR3 reads CASSDGPDDAPFS.

Concerning this clonotype itself: An end of the junction differs from the germline gene, which may be a read error. CDR3: CASSESGPAGERIF. The CDR3 DNA follows: TGTGCCAGCAGTGAATCGGGGCCTGCGGGGGAACGTATCTTT. The rearrangement uses TRBV7-9 and TRBJ1-1; TRBD1 is a possible D gene (5 bases). The germline V gene has CDR1 SEHNR and CDR2 FQNEAQ (reference sequence). The CDR3 covers 14 residues.

The table lists this clonotype with a count of one. The genes are TRBV15 and TRBJ2-7, with D perhaps given as TRBD1 or TRBD2 (5 bases each). V lost 5 bases and J lost 5, with 16 bases in between. Germline values: CDR1 LNHNV, CDR2 YYDKDF (reference sequence). The CDR3 loop spans 14 amino acids. The chain's CDR3 is CATSGRGIADEQYF. CDR3 in DNA: TGTGCCACCAGCGGCCGGGGCATAGCAGACGAGCAGTACTTC.

This chain connects TRBV7-6 to TRBJ2-7, with TRBD2 as a possible D gene (6 bases). Between the trimmed V and J ends, which lost 1 base and 2 bases, there was a span of 12 bases. The germline V gene has CDR1 SGHVS and CDR2 FNYEAQ. This CDR3 spans 15 amino acids. CDR3 in DNA: TGTGCCAGCAGCTTAGGGGGGGTACAGCCCTACGAGCAGTACTTC. This gives the protein CASSLGGVQPYEQYF.

CDR3 sequence reads: CASSYAGTATTYF. CDR3 in DNA: TGTGCCAGCAGCTACGCGGGAACAGCTACTACGTATTTT. V gene TRBV7-2 combines with J gene TRBJ2-3, with D possibly being TRBD2 (6 bases). CDR1 is SGHTA, CDR2 FQGNSA, per germline. CDR3 size: 13 residues. Trimming took 4 bases from V and 14 from J, leaving 19 bases between them.

This clonotype was counted a single time. The chain has TRBV11-3 and TRBJ2-5; D uncertain. CDR1 and CDR2 (germline): SGHNT, YENEEA. Trimming cost V 5 bases and J 3 bases, with 13 bases left between them. This CDR3 contains 14 residues. This CDR3 reads CASSIGSAKETQYF. The CDR3 DNA follows: TGTGCCAGCAGCATAGGCAGCGCAAAAGAGACCCAGTACTTC.

The CDR3, as DNA: TGTGCCAGCAGTGTAGTCGTTAGAGAGACCCAGTACTTC. Its protein product is CASSVVVRETQYF. The chain couples TRBV12-3 or TRBV12-4 to TRBJ2-5; D unresolved. V gave up 5 bases and J gave up 4 bases, with 11 bases separating them. This CDR3 has 13 residues.

This clonotype was detected ten times or more. The rearrangement links TRBV27 to TRBJ2-1, with D uncertain. The CDR3 length is 12 residues. Trimming took off 0 bases at V and 8 bases at J, with 5 bases between the two ends. CDR1 and CDR2 (germline): MNHEY, SMNVEV (reference sequence). CDR3 nucleotides: TGTGCCAGCAGTTTATCTAGAGATGAGCAGTTCTTC. Translating gives CASSLSRDEQFF.

A few counts support this clonotype. It is likely a read error, because the conserved phenylalanine at the end of the CDR3 is missing. The DNA is left out, because the CDR3 cannot be placed on it with certainty; the CDR3 is given as TCRdb lists it. The gene calls are TRBV9 and TRBJ2-3; the table's D call TRBD1 went unverified against the DNA. Termini included, the CDR3 measures 13 amino acids. Germline V gives CDR1 SGDLS, CDR2 YYNGEE. CDR3 residues: CASSIGDSSYNEL.

The J gene is TRBJ2-7, the V gene TRBV7-8; weak D call: TRBD1 (6 bases). The CDR3 is 18 amino acids. V was shortened by 3 bases and J by 1 base, with 22 bases between the two germline ends. The germline gives CDR1 SGHVS, CDR2 FQNEAQ. CDR3 sequence (DNA): TGTGCCAGCAGCTTTCAGCCAGATCGGACAGCCCTTTCCTACGAGCAGTACGTC. Amino acids: CASSFQPDRTALSYEQYV.

About this clonotype itself: Here the CDR3 omits its conserved ending phenylalanine or tryptophan, so a read error is the likely source. The DNA is left out, because the CDR3 cannot be placed on it with certainty; the CDR3 is given as TCRdb lists it. The chain combines TRBV7-9 with TRBJ2-3; the table calls TRBD1, which could not be checked here. The CDR3 length equals 13 residues, ends included. Germline values: CDR1 SEHNR, CDR2 FQNEAQ (reference sequence). CDR3 residues: CASSEAWGHKEYL.

On this clonotype: This is likely a read error, given that the CDR3 carries no conserved phenylalanine or tryptophan at its end. The CDR3 loop reads CARRAGTDTQYL. In DNA form, the CDR3 reads TGTGCCAGACGCGCGGGTACAGATACGCAGTATTTG. The genes are TRBV7-3 and TRBJ2-3, with D possibly being TRBD2 (5 bases). V shed 9 bases and J shed 3 bases, with 10 bases lying between them. Germline V gives CDR1 SGHTA, CDR2 FQGTGA. CDR3 length equals 12 residues.

The chain recombines TRBV9 with TRBJ1-1, with D unresolved. The V gene lost 4 bases and the J gene lost 11 bases, with 24 bases spanning the gap. The CDR3 is made up of 15 amino acids. Germline loops: CDR1 SGDLS, CDR2 YYNGEE. The CDR3 spells CASSLGSDRKNFAFF. The CDR3 DNA sequence: TGTGCCAGCAGCTTAGGTTCAGATAGGAAGAATTTTGCTTTCTTT. Full variable domain (outside the CDR3, taken from reference TRBV9 and TRBJ1-1): DSGVTQTPKHLITATGQRVTLRCSPRSGDLSVYWYQQSLDQGLQFLIQYYNGEERAKGNILERFSAQQFPDLHSELNLSSLELGDSALYFCASSLGSDRKNFAFFGQGTRLTVV.

Remarks on this clonotype: A read error may account for a junction end that differs from germline. The chain couples TRBV7-6 to TRBJ2-5; D might be TRBD2 (5 bases). Germline-derived CDR1 and CDR2 are SGHVS and FNYEAQ. The CDR3 sequence is 14 residues long. Here the CDR3 DNA reads TGTGCCAGCAGCTTAGGCCGCGGGCCAAAAGAGACCCACTTC. Translating gives CASSLGRGPKETHF.

In the case of this clonotype: A read error is likely, as this CDR3 ends without the conserved phenylalanine or tryptophan. Because the CDR3's place on the DNA is in doubt, the DNA is left out and the CDR3 is given as listed by TCRdb. The gene calls are TRBV2 and TRBJ1-1. Germline loops: CDR1 SNHLY, CDR2 FYNNEI. The CDR3 numbers 15 amino acids, ends counted. The CDR3 protein is CASSHTGTQPTEFGD.

In DNA, the CDR3 is TGTGCCAGCAGCTTAGATCCGGGAGTGACCACTGAGGATTTCTTT. Translating gives CASSLDPGVTTEDFF. The chain is built from TRBV7-2 and TRBJ1-1; D unclear. The CDR3 length is 15 residues. CDR1 and CDR2 (germline): SGHTA, FQGNSA. V lost 1 base, J lost 13 bases, and 22 bases lay in between.

This chain connects TRBV7-6 to TRBJ2-3; D may be TRBD1 (6 bases). CDR1 is SGHVS and CDR2 is FNYEAQ in the germline V gene. The CDR3 spans 14 residues. With 0 bases removed from V and 14 bases from J, the gap between germline ends came to 18 bases. The CDR3 protein is CASSLAHGTKEPYF. The CDR3 coding sequence is TGTGCCAGCAGCTTAGCCCACGGGACAAAAGAGCCGTATTTT.

V is TRBV19 and J is TRBJ1-5; D ambiguous. CDR1 and CDR2 from the germline V gene are LNHDA and SQIVND (reference sequence). Deletions cut 7 bases from V and 10 bases from J, with 17 bases between. This CDR3 is built from 13 residues. CDR3 sequence: CASTTDRYSPQHF. In DNA form, the CDR3 reads TGTGCCAGTACCACGGACCGTTATAGTCCCCAGCATTTT.

With regard to this clonotype: At one of its ends the junction is not consistent with the germline gene, which may arise from a read error. This chain links TRBV19 with TRBJ2-2; D may match TRBD1 or TRBD2 (5 bases each). CDR3 length: 15 residues. The germline gives CDR1 LNHDA, CDR2 SQIVND (reference sequence). Here the CDR3 DNA reads TGTGCCAGCAGTACACCGAAGGGGACCACCTGCGAGCTGTACTTT. Amino acid sequence: CASSTPKGTTCELYF.

The DNA for the CDR3 is TGTGCCAGCAGTTCTAGCGGGACTTGGGACTACACCGAGCAGTTCTTC. Translating it yields CASSSSGTWDYTEQFF. The chain carries TRBV7-3 and TRBJ2-1, with 9 bases that match TRBD2. The V gene's germline CDR1 is SGHTA and CDR2 FQGTGA. The CDR3 totals 16 residues. V dropped 6 bases and J dropped 10; count of bases not matched to a gene: 16.

As for this clonotype: One end of the junction is discordant with germline, which a read error may explain. V and J are TRBV15 and TRBJ2-1; D call uncertain. The CDR3 contains 16 residues. CDR1 is LNHNV, CDR2 YYDKDF, per germline (reference sequence). DNA of the CDR3: TGTGCCACCAGCAGAGGAGCGCCGCGCTCCTACAATGAGCAGGTCTTC. It encodes CATSRGAPRSYNEQVF.

The gene calls are TRBV11-1 and TRBJ2-5; D assignment may be TRBD1 or TRBD2 (5 bases each). Trimming removed 10 bases from V and 2 bases from J, with 17 bases in between. This CDR3 is 14 amino acids long. Germline CDR1 and CDR2: SGHAT and FQDESV (reference sequence). The CDR3 DNA follows: TGTGCCAACGGCGGAGGCAGGGAGCAAGAGACCCAGTACTTC. Translated: CANGGGREQETQYF.

About this clonotype: The final CDR3 position lacks the conserved phenylalanine or tryptophan, pointing to a likely read error. The DNA is left out, because the CDR3 cannot be placed on it with certainty; the CDR3 is given as TCRdb lists it. This sequence joins TRBV7-2 and TRBJ2-5; the table gives TRBD1 as D, unverified against the DNA. Germline V gene sequence: CDR1 SGHTA, CDR2 FQGNSA. The CDR3 contains 12 residues when both ends are counted. The chain's CDR3 is CAGKSARDTGYL.